This T cell receptor beta chain stems from a study of cytomegalovirus exposure and HLA in healthy donors. General observations from the study: It was confirmed in vitro that a few of the CMV-associated chains were specific for CMV antigens. The investigators catalogued 164 TCR beta chains as cytomegalovirus-associated.

As regards this clone: The antigen is unknown.

Primers for the PCR totalled 60 Vbeta and 13 Jbeta. Per the original data handling: About 11 million shared chains were among the approximately 82 million unique TCR beta chains that a later analysis counted. Repertoires were generated with immunoSEQ multiplex PCR, while TCRdb's copy carries only in-frame clones and drops some. Clone size and the V and J calls come from that table; the DNA yielded D and trimming. The data hold some 200,000 clones, with 81% observed a single time. Germline CDR1 reads MDHEN; CDR2 reads SYDVKM. V was trimmed by 5 bases and J by 0 bases, leaving 13 bases between them. The CDR3 length is 15 residues. Each donor was nominally healthy when sampled (though unrecorded immune exposures were likely).

Sequencing used PBMCs. J is TRBJ1-1 and V is TRBV28; D call uncertain. The sequence was collected from a man in his forties or fifties in good health and CMV-seronegative. DNA for the CDR3: TGTGCCAGCAGTCTGACGAGGCTGATGAACACTGAAGCTTTCTTT. This encodes CASSLTRLMNTEAFF.